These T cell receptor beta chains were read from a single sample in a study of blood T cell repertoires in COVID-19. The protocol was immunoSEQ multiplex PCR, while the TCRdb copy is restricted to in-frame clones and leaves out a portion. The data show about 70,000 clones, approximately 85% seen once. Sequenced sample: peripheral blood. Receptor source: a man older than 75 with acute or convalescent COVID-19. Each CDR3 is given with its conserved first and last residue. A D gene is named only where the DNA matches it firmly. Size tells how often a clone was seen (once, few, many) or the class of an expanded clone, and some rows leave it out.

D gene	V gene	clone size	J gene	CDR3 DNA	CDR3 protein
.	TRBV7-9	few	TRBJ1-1	TGTGCCAGCAGCCGAATACAGAACACTGAAGCTTTCTTT	CASSRIQNTEAFF
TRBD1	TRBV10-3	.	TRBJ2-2	TGTGCCGTCGGGACAGCGAACACCGGGGAGCTGTTTTTT	CAVGTANTGELFF
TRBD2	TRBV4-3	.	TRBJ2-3	TGCGCCAGCAGCCTAGCGGGGGGGGGAAACACAGATACGCAGTATTTT	CASSLAGGGNTDTQYF
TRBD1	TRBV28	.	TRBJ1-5	TGTGCCAGCAGTTCCCAATACAGGGGAAGCAATCAGCCCCAGCATTTT	CASSSQYRGSNQPQHF
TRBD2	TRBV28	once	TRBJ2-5	TGTGCCAGCAGTTTCCTTCCGCGGGGGGGTTATAAAGAGACCCAGTACTTC	CASSFLPRGGYKETQYF
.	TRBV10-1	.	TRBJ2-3	TGCGCCAGCAGTGAGCGGAGCACAGATACGCAGTATTTT	CASSERSTDTQYF
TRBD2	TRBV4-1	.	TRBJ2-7	TGCGCCAGCAGCCAGACTAGCGGGGCCTACGAGCAGTACTTC	CASSQTSGAYEQYF
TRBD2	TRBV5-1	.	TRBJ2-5	TGCGCCAGCAGCTTGTTGGCCCGGGAGGAAGAGACCCAGTACTTC	CASSLLAREEETQYF
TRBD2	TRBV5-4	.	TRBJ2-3	TGTGCCAGCAGCTTGGCTAGCGGGAGCACAGATACGCAGTATTTT	CASSLASGSTDTQYF
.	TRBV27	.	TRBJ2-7	TGTGCCAGCAGTTTATCTCGGGTACTGGCCGGCTACGAGCAGTACTTC	CASSLSRVLAGYEQYF